The entry that follows covers one T cell receptor (beta chain) sequence. Its antigen is as yet unknown. V lost 5 bases and J lost 1, with 12 bases in between. Germline V gene sequence: CDR1 KGHSH, CDR2 LQKENI. The CDR3 has 14 amino acids. This record comes from a study of liver allograft versus peripheral blood T cells. Looking at the study overall: The authors compared T cell receptor repertoires in transplanted livers with those in the peripheral blood of recipients. Study observations and caveats: Liver allografts reportedly held T cell receptor repertoires unlike those in peripheral blood.

TCRdb itself ran the reads through MiXCR, one entry per CDR3 protein. This table holds approximately 7,600 distinct CDR3 sequences, roughly 15% found once. The chain joins TRBV18 to TRBJ2-7, with a tentative D call TRBD1 (5 bases). This receptor was taken from a human patient who had a liver transplant. Part of the T cell pool may stem from the graft donor. The CDR3 bases are TGTGCCAGCTCATCGACTGCAGGGTCCTACGAGCAGTACTTC. This sequence encodes CASSSTAGSYEQYF.